One sample yielded the 25 T cell receptor beta chains listed below, sequenced in a study of breast tumors, draining lymph nodes, adjacent tissues. MiXCR was run by TCRdb on the multiplex PCR reads, yielding one entry per CDR3 protein. The sample lists about 180,000 distinct CDR3 sequences; around a third were seen once. Breast cancer patients provided tissue from their axillary draining lymph nodes. The source material was axillary lymph node tissue. The receptors here all came from a female donor with breast cancer. Some clones in this sample may be carry-over from other donors' samples.

This clonotype was seen ten or more times. This chain uses TRBV9 with TRBJ2-3, with TRBD1 matching over 7 bases. This CDR3 is built from 16 residues. Trimming removed 3 bases from V and 1 base from J; junction bases left unmatched: 8. The germline V gene has CDR1 SGDLS and CDR2 YYNGEE. CDR3 DNA: TGTGCCAGCAGCGACCCCCTAGGACAGGGCACAGATACGCAGTATTTT. Its protein is CASSDPLGQGTDTQYF.

This chain's CDR3 is CAILTGGNYGYTF. CDR3 in DNA: TGTGCCATCTTAACGGGAGGGAACTATGGCTACACCTTC. This chain joins TRBV10-3 and TRBJ1-2, with D unresolved. Germline loops: CDR1 ENHRY, CDR2 SYGVKD. The V end lost 8 bases, the J end lost 2 bases, and 12 bases lay between the germline ends. This CDR3 region has 13 residues.

In this sample, this clonotype turned up a few times. This chain joins TRBV24-1 and TRBJ1-1; D possibly corresponds to TRBD1 (6 bases). The CDR3 is 13 amino acids. Germline V CDR1 and CDR2: KGHDR, SFDVKD. The ends were cut back, 4 bases at V and 3 bases at J, with 8 bases in the middle. The CDR3 coding sequence is TGTGCCACCAGTGAGGGGGCGGACACTGAAGCTTTCTTT. It codes for CATSEGADTEAFF.

On this clonotype itself: One end of the junction does not line up with germline, which may come from a read error. The chain is built from TRBV5-6 and TRBJ1-2; D possibly corresponds to TRBD1 (6 bases). The germline gives CDR1 SGHDT, CDR2 YYEEEE. This CDR3 contains 14 residues. The CDR3 DNA reads TGTGCCAGCAGCTCTAGGACAGCACATAATGGCTGCACCTTC. It codes for CASSSRTAHNGCTF.

This clonotype was detected a few times. The DNA for the CDR3 is TGTGCCACGCGGGACAGCTACAATGAGCAGTTCTTC. Amino acid sequence: CATRDSYNEQFF. The chain has TRBV6-4 and TRBJ2-1, with D possibly TRBD1 on 7 matching bases. Germline values: CDR1 MRHNA, CDR2 SNTAGT. Trimming stripped 10 bases from V and 3 bases from J, with 10 bases between. This CDR3 spans 12 amino acids.

Concerning this clonotype itself: This may be a read error: a much more frequent sequence differs by one nucleotide. The CDR3 does not end in the conserved phenylalanine or tryptophan, so this is likely a read error. The J gene is TRBJ2-7, the V gene TRBV19, with a weak D call TRBD1 (5 bases). Trimming pared 2 bases from V and 3 bases from J, leaving 17 bases between. Germline V CDR1 and CDR2: LNHDA, SQIVND (reference sequence). The CDR3 consists of 16 residues. The CDR3 bases are TGTGCCAGTAGTATATACAGGATTGAATGCTGCTACGAGCAGTACTCC. It specifies CASSIYRIECCYEQYS.

The chain is built from TRBV7-9 and TRBJ1-6; D gene uncertain. The CDR3 contains 20 residues. The V gene's germline CDR1 is SEHNR and CDR2 FQNEAQ (reference sequence). V lost 4 bases and J lost 5, with 27 bases in between. The CDR3 nucleotides read TGTGCCAGCAGCTCCCTGGACGGGAAGAAAGTATTAGAGGATAATTCACCCCTCCACTTT. It encodes CASSSLDGKKVLEDNSPLHF.

In this sample, this clonotype turned up many times. The gene calls are TRBV14 and TRBJ2-5, with 7 nucleotides matching TRBD2. J was trimmed by 2 bases and V by 3 bases; bases with no gene match: 12. CDR1 and CDR2 (germline): SGHDN, FVKESK. This CDR3 is built from 17 residues. The CDR3 bases are TGTGCCAGCAGCCACGGACGGCTAGCGGCAAAACAAGAGACCCAGTACTTC. Translating it yields CASSHGRLAAKQETQYF.

The sample holds one count of this clonotype. This may arise from a read error, as a much more abundant clone is one base away. The chain links TRBV9 to TRBJ2-7; the D gene is possibly TRBD2 (5 bases). Germline CDR1 and CDR2: SGDLS and YYNGEE. The CDR3 covers 14 residues. DNA of the CDR3: TGTGCCAGCAGCGTAGCCCCGGGGAACTACGTGCAGTACTTC. Translation gives CASSVAPGNYVQYF.

This clonotype appeared many times. The chain recombines TRBV25-1 with TRBJ2-7; D gene uncertain. The CDR3 has 14 residues. V was pared by 0 bases and J by 6 bases, with 12 bases between. In germline, CDR1 is MGHDK, CDR2 SYGVNS. CDR3 region: CASSEYESDFEQYF. CDR3 nucleotide sequence: TGTGCCAGCAGTGAATATGAGTCCGACTTCGAGCAGTACTTC.

This clonotype was recorded many times. The chain links TRBV15 to TRBJ2-1, with a tentative D call TRBD2 (5 bases). Germline lookup yields CDR1 LNHNV and CDR2 YYDKDF (reference sequence). The CDR3 consists of 17 residues. V gave up 0 bases and J gave up 5 bases, with 17 bases separating them. DNA for the CDR3: TGTGCCACCAGCAGAGATCGTCGGCGGGCCCTAGACAATGAGCAGTTCTTC. Residues: CATSRDRRRALDNEQFF.

This clonotype was counted many times. One end of the junction does not line up with germline, which may come from a read error. The J gene is TRBJ2-3, the V gene TRBV7-7, with 7 bases aligning to TRBD1. CDR3 length: 14 residues. Per germline, CDR1 SSHAT and CDR2 FNYEAQ (reference sequence). CDR3 bases: TGTGCTAGCAGCTTGGGACAGAGCACAGATACGCAGTATTTT. Translating it yields CASSLGQSTDTQYF.

There are many counts of this clonotype. V usage is TRBV7-2 and J usage is TRBJ2-7; D remains unclear. CDR1 SGHTA and CDR2 FQGNSA come from the germline V gene. V was shortened by 4 bases and J by 3 bases, with 10 bases between the two germline ends. The CDR3 extends over 13 amino acids. CDR3 protein: CASSSDRLYEQYF. The CDR3 DNA follows: TGTGCCAGCAGCTCCGATCGGCTCTACGAGCAGTACTTC.

This clonotype has at least ten counts. The chain recombines TRBV10-3 with TRBJ2-7; D call uncertain. V was pared by 11 bases and J by 1 base, with 18 bases between. From germline, CDR1 is ENHRY and CDR2 SYGVKD. This CDR3 comprises 14 residues. The CDR3 loop is CAVGGGPSSYEQYF. CDR3 sequence (DNA): TGTGCCGTGGGTGGCGGTCCTAGTTCCTACGAGCAGTACTTC.

The V and J genes are TRBV30 and TRBJ2-5; 10 bases agree with TRBD1. Germline CDR1 and CDR2: GTSNPN and SVGIG (reference sequence). The trim removed 0 bases at V and 9 bases at J, leaving 1 base unmatched. This CDR3 contains 12 residues. CDR3 region: CAWSVGQGAQYF. CDR3 bases: TGTGCCTGGAGTGTAGGACAGGGGGCCCAGTACTTC.

Concerning this clonotype itself: The missing conserved phenylalanine or tryptophan at the end of this CDR3 makes a read error likely. The chain joins TRBV11-2 to TRBJ1-2, with D tentatively TRBD1 (5 bases). The CDR3 loop spans 17 amino acids. Trimming took off 0 bases at V and 3 bases at J, with 17 bases between the two ends. Germline V gene sequence: CDR1 SGHAT, CDR2 FQNNGV. In nucleotides, the CDR3 is TGTGCCAGCAGCTTAGAATCGGGACCGGCCCGGCACTATGGCTACACCTCC. Protein: CASSLESGPARHYGYTS.

The table lists this clonotype with many counts. The gene calls are TRBV11-3 and TRBJ2-1, with TRBD1 matching over 8 bases. J lost 2 bases, V lost 5 bases, and 5 bases had no gene match. Germline CDR1 and CDR2: SGHNT and YENEEA. The CDR3 spans 15 residues. Here the CDR3 DNA reads TGTGCCAGCAGCCCCGGACAGGGAACCTACAATGAGCAGTTCTTC. This sequence encodes CASSPGQGTYNEQFF.

This clonotype was seen at least ten times. The chain joins TRBV11-2 to TRBJ1-4; 10 nucleotides align to TRBD1. The J segment lost 2 bases and the V segment lost 2 bases, leaving 5 bases of the junction unmatched. CDR1 and CDR2 from the germline V gene are SGHAT and FQNNGV. The CDR3 has 17 amino acids. The CDR3 protein is CASSLPQDRGTNEKLFF. CDR3 DNA: TGTGCCAGCAGCTTACCCCAGGACAGGGGGACTAATGAAAAACTGTTTTTT.

The chain joins TRBV29-1 to TRBJ2-1; 10 nucleotides match TRBD2. Germline V gene data show CDR1 as SQVTM and CDR2 as ANQGSEA. V lost 8 bases and J lost 1; bases outside the gene matches: 5. CDR3 length: 14 amino acids. The CDR3 sequence is CSTLAGASYNEQFF. The CDR3 DNA sequence: TGCAGCACCCTAGCGGGAGCATCCTACAATGAGCAGTTCTTC.

Note on this clonotype: A clone one base away is much larger, so this may be a read error. V and J are TRBV3-1 and TRBJ2-7; D not resolved. This CDR3 has 12 residues. Germline values: CDR1 LGHDT, CDR2 YNNKEL (reference sequence). The CDR3 nucleotides are TGTGCCAGCGGCCAACAAGGGTACGAGCAGTACTTC. Its translation is CASGQQGYEQYF.

This clonotype was seen only once. The chain has TRBV12-3 or TRBV12-4 and TRBJ1-6; no firm D call. Deletions cut 2 bases from V and 3 bases from J, with 8 bases between. The CDR3 spans 15 residues. The CDR3 DNA follows: TGTGCCAGCAGTTTAACAGTAAACTATAATTCACCCCTCCACTTT. This translates into CASSLTVNYNSPLHF.

This clonotype was counted at least ten times. V gene TRBV12-3 or TRBV12-4 combines with J gene TRBJ1-5; 12 nucleotides agree with TRBD1. The CDR3 is made up of 16 amino acids. J lost 7 bases, V lost 5 bases, and 9 bases had no gene match. In nucleotides, the CDR3 is TGTGCCAGCAGTCTTGCCGGGACAGGGGGCGACCAGCCCCAGCATTTT. Its translation: CASSLAGTGGDQPQHF.

The CDR3 loop is CASSQSPNTGELFF. DNA of the CDR3: TGTGCCAGCAGTCAGTCTCCCAACACCGGGGAGCTGTTTTTT. The chain combines TRBV6-6 with TRBJ2-2; D ambiguous. V was clipped by 5 bases and J by 2 bases, with 9 bases between them. The CDR3 sequence is 14 residues long. The germline V gene has CDR1 MNHNY and CDR2 SVGAGI (reference sequence).

This clonotype turned up a few times. The chain has TRBV20-1 and TRBJ1-1; D not resolved. This CDR3 region has 12 residues. V lost 0 bases and J 8 bases, leaving 10 bases between the germline ends. CDR1 DFQATT and CDR2 SNEGSKA come from the germline V gene (reference sequence). CDR3 bases: TGCAGTGCTAGAGATCCGGGCACCGAAGCTTTCTTT. Amino acids: CSARDPGTEAFF.

V usage is TRBV6-6 and J usage is TRBJ2-7, with 9 bases lining up with TRBD1. CDR3 size: 14 residues. Germline values: CDR1 MNHNY, CDR2 SVGAGI (reference sequence). V gave up 5 bases and J gave up 3 bases; unmatched junction bases: 5. The CDR3 DNA is TGTGCCAGCAGTCCCCCGGACAGGGGCTACGAGCAGTACTTC. Protein sequence: CASSPPDRGYEQYF.